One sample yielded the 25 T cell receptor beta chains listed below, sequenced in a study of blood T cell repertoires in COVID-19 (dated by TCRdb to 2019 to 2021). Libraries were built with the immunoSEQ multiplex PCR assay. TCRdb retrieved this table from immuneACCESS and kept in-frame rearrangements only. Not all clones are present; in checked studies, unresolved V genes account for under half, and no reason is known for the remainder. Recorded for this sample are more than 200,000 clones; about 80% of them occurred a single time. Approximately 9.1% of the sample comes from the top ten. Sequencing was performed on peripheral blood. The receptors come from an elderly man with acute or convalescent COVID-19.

The DNA for the CDR3 is TGTGCCACCAGCAGAGATCTCAGGGCTACAGGGGAGATAAATGGCTACACCTTC. It codes for CATSRDLRATGEINGYTF. The chain links TRBV15 to TRBJ1-2; 7 bases fit TRBD1. V shed 0 bases and J 6 bases; nucleotides not matched to a gene: 16. Germline V CDR1 and CDR2: LNHNV, YYDKDF (reference sequence). The CDR3 spans 18 residues.

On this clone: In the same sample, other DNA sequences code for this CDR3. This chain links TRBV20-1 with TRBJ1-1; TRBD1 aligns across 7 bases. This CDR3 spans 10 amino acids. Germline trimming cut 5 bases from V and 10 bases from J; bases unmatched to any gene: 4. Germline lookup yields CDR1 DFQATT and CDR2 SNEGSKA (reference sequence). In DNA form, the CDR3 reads TGCAGTGCTTATGACAGGGCAGCTTTCTTT. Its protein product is CSAYDRAAFF.

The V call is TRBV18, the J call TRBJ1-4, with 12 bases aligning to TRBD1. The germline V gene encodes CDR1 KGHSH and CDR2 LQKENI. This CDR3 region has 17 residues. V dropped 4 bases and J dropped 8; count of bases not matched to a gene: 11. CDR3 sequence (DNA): TGTGCCAGCTCACGGGACAGGGGGCGCAGGAATGAAGAAAAACTGTTTTTT. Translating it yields CASSRDRGRRNEEKLFF.

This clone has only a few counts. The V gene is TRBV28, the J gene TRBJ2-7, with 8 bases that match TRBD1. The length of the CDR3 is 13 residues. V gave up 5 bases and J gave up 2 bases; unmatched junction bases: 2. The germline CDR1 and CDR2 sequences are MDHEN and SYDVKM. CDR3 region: CASSDRGPYEQYF. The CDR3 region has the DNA TGTGCCAGCAGTGACAGGGGTCCCTACGAGCAGTACTTC.

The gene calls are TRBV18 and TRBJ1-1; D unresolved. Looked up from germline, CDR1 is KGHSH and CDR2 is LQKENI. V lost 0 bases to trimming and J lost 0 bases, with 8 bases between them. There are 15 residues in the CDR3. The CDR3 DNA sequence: TGTGCCAGCTCACCACCGGAGGGCGTGAACACTGAAGCTTTCTTT. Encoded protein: CASSPPEGVNTEAFF.

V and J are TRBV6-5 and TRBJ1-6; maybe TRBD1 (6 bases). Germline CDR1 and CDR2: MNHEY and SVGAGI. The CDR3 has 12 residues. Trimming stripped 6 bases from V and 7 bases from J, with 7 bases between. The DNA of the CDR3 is TGTGCCAGCAGGCAGGGGAATTCACCCCTCCACTTT. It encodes CASRQGNSPLHF.

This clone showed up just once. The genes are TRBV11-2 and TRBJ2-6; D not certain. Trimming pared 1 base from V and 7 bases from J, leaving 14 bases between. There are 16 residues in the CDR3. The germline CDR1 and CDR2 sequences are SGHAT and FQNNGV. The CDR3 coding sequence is TGTGCCAGCAGCTTAGCCTACCGATCCAAAGCCAACGTCCTGACTTTC. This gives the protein CASSLAYRSKANVLTF.

The CDR3 bases are TGTGCCAGCAGTACCCCTTTACAGGGGTCCTACGAGCAGTACTTC. Residues: CASSTPLQGSYEQYF. The chain links TRBV28 to TRBJ2-7; 7 positions match TRBD1. V was pared by 5 bases and J by 1 base, with 8 bases of the junction left unmatched. The length of the CDR3 is 15 residues. CDR1 is MDHEN, CDR2 SYDVKM, per germline.

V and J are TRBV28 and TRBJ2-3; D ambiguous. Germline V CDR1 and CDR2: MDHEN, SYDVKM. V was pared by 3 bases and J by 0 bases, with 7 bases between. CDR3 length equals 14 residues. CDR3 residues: CASSFQVSTDTQYF. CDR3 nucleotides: TGTGCCAGCAGTTTTCAGGTTAGCACAGATACGCAGTATTTT.

CDR3 bases: TGTGCCAGCAGTGAAGGACAGGGGACAGGAGGCTACACCTTC. Encoded protein: CASSEGQGTGGYTF. The J gene is TRBJ1-2, the V gene TRBV2; 8 nucleotides line up with TRBD1. Germline CDR1 and CDR2: SNHLY and FYNNEI. With V trimmed by 1 base and J by 8 bases, 6 bases remained unmatched. The CDR3 sequence is 14 residues long.

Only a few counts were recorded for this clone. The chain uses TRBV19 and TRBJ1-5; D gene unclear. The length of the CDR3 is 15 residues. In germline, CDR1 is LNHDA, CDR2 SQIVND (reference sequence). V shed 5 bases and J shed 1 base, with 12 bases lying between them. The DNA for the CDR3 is TGTGCCAGTAGTCCGGCTAGGTGGAGCAATCAGCCCCAGCATTTT. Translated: CASSPARWSNQPQHF.

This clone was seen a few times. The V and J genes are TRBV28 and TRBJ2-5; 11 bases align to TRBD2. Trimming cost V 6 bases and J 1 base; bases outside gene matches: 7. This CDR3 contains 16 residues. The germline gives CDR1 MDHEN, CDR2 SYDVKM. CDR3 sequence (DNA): TGTGCCAGCAGCCTACCTAGCGGGGGGCTCCAAGAGACCCAGTACTTC. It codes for CASSLPSGGLQETQYF.

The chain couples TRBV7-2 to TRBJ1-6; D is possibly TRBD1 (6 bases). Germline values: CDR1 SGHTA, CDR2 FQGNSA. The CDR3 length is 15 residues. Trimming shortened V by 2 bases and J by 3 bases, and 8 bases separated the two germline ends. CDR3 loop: CASSLNRVYNSPLHF. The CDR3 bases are TGTGCCAGCAGCTTAAACAGGGTCTATAATTCACCCCTCCACTTT.

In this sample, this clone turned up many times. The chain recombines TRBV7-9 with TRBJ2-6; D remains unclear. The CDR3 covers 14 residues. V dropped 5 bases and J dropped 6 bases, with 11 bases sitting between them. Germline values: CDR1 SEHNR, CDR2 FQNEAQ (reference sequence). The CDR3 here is CASSRLREANVLTF. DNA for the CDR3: TGTGCCAGCAGCCGACTTCGAGAGGCCAACGTCCTGACTTTC.

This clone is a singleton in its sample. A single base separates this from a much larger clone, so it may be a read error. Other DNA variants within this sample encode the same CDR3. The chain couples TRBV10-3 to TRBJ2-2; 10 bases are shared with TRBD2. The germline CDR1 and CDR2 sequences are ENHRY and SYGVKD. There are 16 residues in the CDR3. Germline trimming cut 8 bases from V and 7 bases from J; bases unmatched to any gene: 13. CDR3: CAIRGGSGRADGELFF. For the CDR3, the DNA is TGTGCCATCCGGGGCGGGAGCGGGAGGGCCGACGGGGAGCTGTTTTTT.

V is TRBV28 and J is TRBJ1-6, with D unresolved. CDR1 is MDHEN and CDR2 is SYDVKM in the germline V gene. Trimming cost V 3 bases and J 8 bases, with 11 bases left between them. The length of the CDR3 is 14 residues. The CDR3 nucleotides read TGTGCCAGCAGTTTGAGGTCCGGCGATTCACCCCTCCACTTT. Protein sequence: CASSLRSGDSPLHF.

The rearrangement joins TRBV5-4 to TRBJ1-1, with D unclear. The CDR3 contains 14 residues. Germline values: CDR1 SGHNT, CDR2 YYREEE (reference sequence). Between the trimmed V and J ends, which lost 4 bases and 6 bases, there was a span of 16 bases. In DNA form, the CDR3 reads TGTGCCAGCAGCCGCGGGGAAGGGCCCCCTGAAGCTTTCTTT. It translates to CASSRGEGPPEAFF.

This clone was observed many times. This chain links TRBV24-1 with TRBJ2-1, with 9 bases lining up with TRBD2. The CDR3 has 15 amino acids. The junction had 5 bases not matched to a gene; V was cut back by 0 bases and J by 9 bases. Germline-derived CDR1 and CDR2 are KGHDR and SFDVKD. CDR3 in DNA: TGTGCCACCAGTGATTTGAGGACTAGCGTTACTGAGCAGTTCTTC. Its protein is CATSDLRTSVTEQFF.

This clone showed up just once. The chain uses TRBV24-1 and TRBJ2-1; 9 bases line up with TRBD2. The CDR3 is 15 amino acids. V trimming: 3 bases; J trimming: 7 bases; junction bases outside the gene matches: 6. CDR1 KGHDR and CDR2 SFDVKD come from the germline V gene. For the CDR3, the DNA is TGTGCCACCAGTGATCCGGGACTAGCTAGTAATGAGCAGTTCTTC. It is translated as CATSDPGLASNEQFF.

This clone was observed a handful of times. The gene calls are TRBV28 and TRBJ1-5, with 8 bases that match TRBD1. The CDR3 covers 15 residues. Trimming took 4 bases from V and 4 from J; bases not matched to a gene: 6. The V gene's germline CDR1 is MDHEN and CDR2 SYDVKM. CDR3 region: CASSSPDRGNQPQHF. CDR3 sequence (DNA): TGTGCCAGCAGTTCGCCTGACAGGGGAAATCAGCCCCAGCATTTT.

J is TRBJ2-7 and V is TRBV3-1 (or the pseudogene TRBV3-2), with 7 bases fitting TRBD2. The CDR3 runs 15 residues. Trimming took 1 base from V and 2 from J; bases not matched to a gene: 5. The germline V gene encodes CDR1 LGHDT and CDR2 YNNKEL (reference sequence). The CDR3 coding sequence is TGTGCCAGCAGCCAAGGTATCGGACTAGCCTACGAGCAGTACTTC. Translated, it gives CASSQGIGLAYEQYF.

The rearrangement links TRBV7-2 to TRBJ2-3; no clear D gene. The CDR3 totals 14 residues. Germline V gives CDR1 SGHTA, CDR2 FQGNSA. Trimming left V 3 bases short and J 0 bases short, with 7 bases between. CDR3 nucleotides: TGTGCCAGCAGCTTTGGCAGTAGCACAGATACGCAGTATTTT. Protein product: CASSFGSSTDTQYF.

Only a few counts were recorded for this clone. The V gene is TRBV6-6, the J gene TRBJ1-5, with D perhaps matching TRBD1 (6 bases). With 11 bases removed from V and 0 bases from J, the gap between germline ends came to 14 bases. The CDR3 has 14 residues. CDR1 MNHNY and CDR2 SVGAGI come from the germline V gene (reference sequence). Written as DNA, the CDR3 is TGTGCCGTCAGGGGCACTAATAGCAATCAGCCCCAGCATTTT. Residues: CAVRGTNSNQPQHF.

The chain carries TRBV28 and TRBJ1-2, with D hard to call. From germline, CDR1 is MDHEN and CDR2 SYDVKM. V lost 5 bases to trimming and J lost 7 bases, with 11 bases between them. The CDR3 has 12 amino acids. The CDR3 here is CASSPAGGGYTF. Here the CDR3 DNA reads TGTGCCAGCAGTCCGGCAGGAGGTGGCTACACCTTC.

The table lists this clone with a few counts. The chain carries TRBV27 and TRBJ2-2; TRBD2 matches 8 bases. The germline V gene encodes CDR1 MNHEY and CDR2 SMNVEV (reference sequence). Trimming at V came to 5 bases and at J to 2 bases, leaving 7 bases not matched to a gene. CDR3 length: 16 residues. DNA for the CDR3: TGTGCCAGCAGTCCCTCGCGGGGGGTAAACACCGGGGAGCTGTTTTTT. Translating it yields CASSPSRGVNTGELFF.